The rows below give T cell receptor beta chains drawn from one sample of a study of cytomegalovirus exposure and HLA in healthy donors. Some clones are missing from TCRdb's copy, which holds only in-frame ones; the method was immunoSEQ multiplex PCR. The sample holds under 200,000 clones, around 79% seen once. The specimen was PBMCs. The receptors shown here come from a woman aged 40 to 49 in good health and CMV-seronegative. Both conserved end residues are part of each CDR3. The order of the fields is D gene, V gene, J gene, clone size, CDR3 DNA, CDR3 protein. A D gene is named only where the DNA matches it firmly. Clone size is given for some rows only: seen once, a few or many times, or a class if the clone is expanded.

d_gene: -; v_gene: TRBV12-1; j_gene: TRBJ2-1; abundance: -; CDR3nt: TGTGCCACGTCGACTAGCGGGGGAAGCTCCTACAATGAGCAGTTCTTC; CDR3aa: CATSTSGGSSYNEQFF
d_gene: -; v_gene: TRBV4-1; j_gene: TRBJ1-5; abundance: -; CDR3nt: TGCGCCAGCAGCCAATTGGGGGGGCCTCAGCCCCAGCATTTT; CDR3aa: CASSQLGGPQPQHF
d_gene: -; v_gene: TRBV2; j_gene: TRBJ2-3; abundance: few; CDR3nt: TGTGCCAGCAGTCTGAGCGAAGATACGCAGTATTTT; CDR3aa: CASSLSEDTQYF
d_gene: -; v_gene: TRBV6-5; j_gene: TRBJ1-1; abundance: -; CDR3nt: TGTGCCAGCAGTTACTCGTGGGTCGGGGACACTGAAGCTTTCTTT; CDR3aa: CASSYSWVGDTEAFF
d_gene: TRBD2; v_gene: TRBV27; j_gene: TRBJ2-3; abundance: -; CDR3nt: TGTGCCAGCAGCCCCAGACTAGCGGGGACAGATACGCAGTATTTT; CDR3aa: CASSPRLAGTDTQYF
d_gene: -; v_gene: TRBV7-9; j_gene: TRBJ2-2; abundance: -; CDR3nt: TGTGCCAGCAGCTTACAGATTAACACCGGGGAGCTGTTTTTT; CDR3aa: CASSLQINTGELFF
d_gene: TRBD2; v_gene: TRBV6-1; j_gene: TRBJ2-5; abundance: -; CDR3nt: TGTGCCAGCAGTGGACTAGCGGGGGTTAAAACCCAGTACTTC; CDR3aa: CASSGLAGVKTQYF
d_gene: TRBD1; v_gene: TRBV19; j_gene: TRBJ1-1; abundance: -; CDR3nt: TGTGCCAGTAGCTCCAAGATGGCCGGGACAGGGCTTTTGGCTTTCTTT; CDR3aa: CASSSKMAGTGLLAFF
d_gene: -; v_gene: TRBV10-3; j_gene: TRBJ2-1; abundance: few; CDR3nt: TGTGCCATCAGGACAGGCTACAATGAGCAGTTCTTC; CDR3aa: CAIRTGYNEQFF
d_gene: -; v_gene: TRBV6-5; j_gene: TRBJ2-5; abundance: few; CDR3nt: TGTGCCAGCAGTAGGGGGGGACACGCCGGGACCCAGTACTTC; CDR3aa: CASSRGGHAGTQYF
d_gene: -; v_gene: TRBV11-2; j_gene: TRBJ1-6; abundance: once; CDR3nt: TGTGCCAGCAGCTTATTGGGGGGGGATAATTCACCCCTCCACTTT; CDR3aa: CASSLLGGDNSPLHF
d_gene: -; v_gene: TRBV2; j_gene: TRBJ2-2; abundance: once; CDR3nt: TGTGCCAGCGCAGTGAGCTTAACGGAGACCGGGGAGCTGTTTTTT; CDR3aa: CASAVSLTETGELFF
d_gene: -; v_gene: TRBV15; j_gene: TRBJ1-3; abundance: -; CDR3nt: TGTGCCACCAGCAGAGATACGAGTTCAGGAAACACCATATATTTT; CDR3aa: CATSRDTSSGNTIYF
d_gene: -; v_gene: TRBV10-2; j_gene: TRBJ1-6; abundance: -; CDR3nt: TGCGCCAGCTTCAGGGGCTGGGATTCACCCCTCCACTTT; CDR3aa: CASFRGWDSPLHF
d_gene: -; v_gene: TRBV6-1; j_gene: TRBJ1-5; abundance: -; CDR3nt: TGTGCCAGCAGCCCGTCTAACAATCAGCCCCAGCATTTT; CDR3aa: CASSPSNNQPQHF
d_gene: TRBD2; v_gene: TRBV19; j_gene: TRBJ2-3; abundance: -; CDR3nt: TGTGCCAGTAGTATTGGGAGGGAGGGACTTCAGTATTTT; CDR3aa: CASSIGREGLQYF
d_gene: -; v_gene: TRBV29-1; j_gene: TRBJ1-1; abundance: -; CDR3nt: TGCAGCGTTAACGTGGACAGATTGAACACTGAAGCTTTCTTT; CDR3aa: CSVNVDRLNTEAFF
d_gene: -; v_gene: TRBV6-1; j_gene: TRBJ2-7; abundance: -; CDR3nt: TGTGCCAGCAGGTCCCATGGTCAGGGCGAGCAGTACTTC; CDR3aa: CASRSHGQGEQYF
d_gene: TRBD1; v_gene: TRBV5-1; j_gene: TRBJ1-1; abundance: -; CDR3nt: TGCGCCAGCAGCTCCCCGGGACAGGGGATCGCTGAAGCTTTCTTT; CDR3aa: CASSSPGQGIAEAFF
d_gene: TRBD1; v_gene: TRBV9; j_gene: TRBJ1-5; abundance: -; CDR3nt: TGTGCCAGCAGCCTTACAGGGGGAGGACAGCCCCAGCATTTT; CDR3aa: CASSLTGGGQPQHF
d_gene: TRBD2; v_gene: TRBV5-1; j_gene: TRBJ2-3; abundance: -; CDR3nt: TGCGCCAGCCGGACTAGCGGGGCTACAGATACGCAGTATTTT; CDR3aa: CASRTSGATDTQYF
d_gene: -; v_gene: TRBV5-1; j_gene: TRBJ1-1; abundance: few; CDR3nt: TGCGCCAGCAGCTTGGGACAGGCCAAGAACACTGAAGCTTTCTTT; CDR3aa: CASSLGQAKNTEAFF
d_gene: TRBD2; v_gene: TRBV29-1; j_gene: TRBJ2-5; abundance: -; CDR3nt: TGCAGCGTTGTTACTAGCGGGGGAGAGACCCAGTACTTC; CDR3aa: CSVVTSGGETQYF
d_gene: -; v_gene: TRBV28; j_gene: TRBJ1-5; abundance: -; CDR3nt: TGTGCCAGCAGTTTCCGAACAGGGTCGGGCAATCAGCCCCAGCATTTT; CDR3aa: CASSFRTGSGNQPQHF
d_gene: TRBD1; v_gene: TRBV5-1; j_gene: TRBJ1-2; abundance: few; CDR3nt: TGCGCCAGCAGCTTGTTGGACAGGGGTGGCTATGGCTACACCTTC; CDR3aa: CASSLLDRGGYGYTF
d_gene: -; v_gene: TRBV28; j_gene: TRBJ2-7; abundance: -; CDR3nt: TGTGCCAGCAGTCAGCGGATCTCCTACGAGCAGTACTTC; CDR3aa: CASSQRISYEQYF
d_gene: -; v_gene: TRBV28; j_gene: TRBJ2-7; abundance: -; CDR3nt: TGTGCCAGCAGCCTCCTTTACGAGCAGTACTTC; CDR3aa: CASSLLYEQYF
d_gene: TRBD1; v_gene: TRBV9; j_gene: TRBJ2-5; abundance: -; CDR3nt: TGTGCCAGCAGCGTATTAGGACAGGGAAAGGAGACCCAGTACTTC; CDR3aa: CASSVLGQGKETQYF
d_gene: -; v_gene: TRBV5-1; j_gene: TRBJ2-1; abundance: -; CDR3nt: TGCGCCACCGCACGGACAGCCCACAATGAGCAGTTCTTC; CDR3aa: CATARTAHNEQFF
d_gene: -; v_gene: TRBV19; j_gene: TRBJ2-3; abundance: -; CDR3nt: TGTGCCAGTAGTATGCAGGTTCCAGATACGCAGTATTTT; CDR3aa: CASSMQVPDTQYF
d_gene: -; v_gene: TRBV5-1; j_gene: TRBJ1-1; abundance: few; CDR3nt: TGCGCCAGCAGCTTGGACTCCGGGGGGGGTGAAGCTTTCTTT; CDR3aa: CASSLDSGGGEAFF
d_gene: -; v_gene: TRBV7-9; j_gene: TRBJ2-7; abundance: -; CDR3nt: TGTTCCAGCAGCTTAGTTGGGGCAGGGTTGGGCGAGCAGTACTTC; CDR3aa: CSSSLVGAGLGEQYF
d_gene: TRBD1; v_gene: TRBV27; j_gene: TRBJ1-3; abundance: -; CDR3nt: TGTGCCAGCCGGGGGACAGGGGTTTTCTCTGGAAACACCATATATTTT; CDR3aa: CASRGTGVFSGNTIYF
d_gene: TRBD1; v_gene: TRBV10-2; j_gene: TRBJ1-2; abundance: -; CDR3nt: TGCGCCAGCAGGGGACAGCTATCGGGCTATGGCTACACCTTC; CDR3aa: CASRGQLSGYGYTF
d_gene: TRBD1; v_gene: TRBV7-2; j_gene: TRBJ2-7; abundance: -; CDR3nt: TGTGCCAGCAGCTTCGACAGGGCAAACGAGCAGTACTTC; CDR3aa: CASSFDRANEQYF
d_gene: TRBD1; v_gene: TRBV28; j_gene: TRBJ2-2; abundance: -; CDR3nt: TGTGCCAGCAGATGGGACAGGTTGAACACCGGGGAGCTGTTTTTT; CDR3aa: CASRWDRLNTGELFF
d_gene: TRBD1; v_gene: TRBV5-1; j_gene: TRBJ2-2; abundance: -; CDR3nt: TGCGCCAGCAGGACAGGGACAGGGGTTACCGGGGAGCTGTTTTTT; CDR3aa: CASRTGTGVTGELFF
d_gene: -; v_gene: TRBV5-1; j_gene: TRBJ1-4; abundance: once; CDR3nt: TGCGCCAGCAGCTTGGTTACTCGTGAAAAACTGTTTTTT; CDR3aa: CASSLVTREKLFF
d_gene: -; v_gene: TRBV5-4; j_gene: TRBJ2-7; abundance: -; CDR3nt: TGTGCCAGCAGCGGGGGAGGTTTACTCTACGAGCAGTACTTC; CDR3aa: CASSGGGLLYEQYF
d_gene: -; v_gene: TRBV2; j_gene: TRBJ1-5; abundance: -; CDR3nt: TGTGCCAGCAGTGGAGAGGGCTATAAGCCCCAGCATTTT; CDR3aa: CASSGEGYKPQHF
d_gene: TRBD1; v_gene: TRBV6-1; j_gene: TRBJ1-6; abundance: -; CDR3nt: TGTGCCAGCAGGGGGACAGCGGATAATTCCCCCCTCCACTTT; CDR3aa: CASRGTADNSPLHF